The source of this T cell receptor (beta chain) is a study of response to subunit inactivated influenza vaccine. Germline assignment: CDR1 KGHSH and CDR2 LQKENI. The CDR3 consists of 14 residues. With 6 bases removed from V and 5 bases from J, the gap between germline ends came to 13 bases. TCRdb analysed the RT-PCR reads with MiXCR anew, one entry per CDR3 protein. The sample holds hundreds of thousands of distinct CDR3 sequences, around 11% seen once. The data also belong to a second study, concerning T cells expressing NK-cell markers. This second study notes: TCR beta cDNA was generated via 5'RACE template switching incorporating UMIs. Cells sorted as CD3+CD56+NKG2C+, CD3+CD56+NKG2C- and CD3+CD56-NKG2C+ T cells supplied the TCR beta repertoires. Sorting was restricted to alpha-beta TCR T cells by an anti-gamma-delta TCR antibody in several experiments. Roughly 6 donors had dominant NKG2C+ clonotypes that comprised about 1.0-7.5% of their CD8+ T cells. The study found these clonotypes also leading the CD3+CD56-NKG2C+ fraction in a handful of donors.

The chain couples TRBV18 to TRBJ2-2, with TRBD1 as a possible D gene (6 bases). The clonotype comes from a man aged 45 to 65 who received an inactivated influenza vaccine. Sequencing used PBMCs from blood, obtained on the day of vaccination. The CDR3 region is CASSPGHLTGELFF. CDR3 sequence (DNA): TGTGCCAGCTCGCCGGGACACCTAACCGGGGAGCTGTTTTTT.